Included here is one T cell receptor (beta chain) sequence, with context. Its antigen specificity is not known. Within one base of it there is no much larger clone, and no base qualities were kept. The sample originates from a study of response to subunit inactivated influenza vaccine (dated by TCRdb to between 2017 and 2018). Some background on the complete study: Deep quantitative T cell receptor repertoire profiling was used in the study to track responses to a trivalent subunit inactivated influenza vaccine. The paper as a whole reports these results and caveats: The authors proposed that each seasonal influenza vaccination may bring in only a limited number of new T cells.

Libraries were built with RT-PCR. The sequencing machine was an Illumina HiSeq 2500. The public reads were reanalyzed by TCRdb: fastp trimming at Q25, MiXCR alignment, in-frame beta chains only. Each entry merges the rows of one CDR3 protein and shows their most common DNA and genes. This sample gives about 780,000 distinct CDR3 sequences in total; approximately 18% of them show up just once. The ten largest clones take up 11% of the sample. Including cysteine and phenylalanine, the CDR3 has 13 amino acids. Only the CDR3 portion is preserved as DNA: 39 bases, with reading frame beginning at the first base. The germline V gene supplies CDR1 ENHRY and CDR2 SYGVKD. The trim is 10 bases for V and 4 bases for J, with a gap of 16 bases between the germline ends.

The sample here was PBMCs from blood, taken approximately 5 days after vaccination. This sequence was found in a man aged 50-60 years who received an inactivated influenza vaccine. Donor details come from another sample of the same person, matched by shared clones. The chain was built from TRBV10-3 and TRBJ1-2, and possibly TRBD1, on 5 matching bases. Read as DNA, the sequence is TGTGCCAGTGGACGGGGGGATAGCTATGGCTACACCTTC. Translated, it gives CASGRGDSYGYTF.